Shown below are 3 T cell receptor beta chains from a single sample sequenced in a study of blood T cell repertoires in COVID-19. TCRdb's table, derived via immunoSEQ multiplex PCR, lists solely in-frame clones and lacks some. The table lists about 360,000 clones, around 90% of them singletons. Sequencing was performed on PBMCs or T cells enriched from blood (not recorded which). These receptors all come from a woman aged 40 to 50 with acute COVID-19.

V is TRBV5-1 and J is TRBJ1-3; the D gene is possibly TRBD1 (5 bases). Between the trimmed V and J ends, which lost 1 base and 0 bases, there was a span of 8 bases. Germline V gives CDR1 SGHRS, CDR2 YFSETQ. This CDR3 region has 15 residues. The CDR3 region has the DNA TGCGCCAGCAGCTTGAGGGGACTCTCTGGAAACACCATATATTTT. It codes for CASSLRGLSGNTIYF.

The chain uses TRBV7-8 and TRBJ1-2; TRBD1 matches 7 bases. Germline CDR1 and CDR2: SGHVS and FQNEAQ. The CDR3 is made up of 16 amino acids. V lost 1 base, J lost 0 bases, and 5 bases stayed unmatched. The CDR3 region has the DNA TGTGCCAGCAGCTTAGTAGCCGGGACAGCTAACTATGGCTACACCTTC. Translation gives CASSLVAGTANYGYTF.

The chain recombines TRBV28 with TRBJ2-1; TRBD2 matches at 10 bases. Trimming at V came to 7 bases and at J to 4 bases, leaving 10 bases not matched to a gene. CDR1 and CDR2 from the germline V gene are MDHEN and SYDVKM. The CDR3 has 16 amino acids. The DNA of the CDR3 is TGTGCCAGCAATTCTGGAGGACTAGCGGTTTACAATGAGCAGTTCTTC. Protein sequence: CASNSGGLAVYNEQFF.